This T cell receptor (beta chain) stems from a study of OX40 agonist ivuxolimab in advanced cancers. Assay: immunoSEQ multiplex PCR; the TCRdb copy retains only in-frame clones and omits some. The sample has more than 60,000 clones, 84% seen once. The germline gives CDR1 DFQATT, CDR2 SNEGSKA (reference sequence). The CDR3 sequence is 10 residues long. Material: CD4+ or CD8+ T cells sorted from blood, obtained in a trial of the OX40 agonist ivuxolimab. The chain combines TRBV20-1 with TRBJ1-1, with D tentatively TRBD1 (5 bases). The TCR sequence derives from an adult with an advanced solid tumor such as melanoma, head and neck, liver or kidney cancer. The CDR3 coding sequence is TGCAGGGGGGTCGGCACTGAAGCTTTCTTT. Protein product: CRGVGTEAFF.